This entry lists 2 T cell receptor beta chains sequenced from one sample in a study of T cell responses to AZD1222 COVID-19 vaccine. Produced via immunoSEQ multiplex PCR; TCRdb's table is partial and in-frame only. Here the sample spans roughly 190,000 clones, about 89% being singletons. This sample comprised peripheral blood, obtained 28 days after the second AZD1222 dose. The source of these receptors is an adult who received the AZD1222 COVID-19 vaccine.

In DNA, the CDR3 is TGTGCCAGCGGAAAATGGACAGGGGTTGCTTTCTTT. It is translated as CASGKWTGVAFF. V and J are TRBV28 and TRBJ1-1; 9 bases line up with TRBD1. The V segment lost 8 bases and the J segment 11 bases; nucleotides outside the gene matches: 9. Germline lookup yields CDR1 MDHEN and CDR2 SYDVKM. The CDR3 is 12 residues long.

This chain links TRBV30 with TRBJ1-1; D not resolved. V was trimmed by 2 bases and J by 4 bases, leaving 8 bases between them. The germline CDR1 and CDR2 sequences are GTSNPN and SVGIG (reference sequence). CDR3 length equals 12 residues. Here the CDR3 reads CAWSRGGTEAFF. CDR3 DNA sequence: TGTGCCTGGAGTCGTGGAGGCACTGAAGCTTTCTTT.